These T cell receptor beta chains were read from a single sample in a study of shared clonotypes between healthy human individuals. Profiled with immunoSEQ multiplex PCR; TCRdb holds only in-frame clones, not every one. The table includes around 2.5 million clones, 80% to 95% detected once. Input material: naive CD4+ T cells from PBMCs. These receptors were obtained from a man between 18 and 29 years old in good health. Some clones in this sample may be carry-over from other donors' samples. Each CDR3 is given with its conserved first and last residue. D genes are given only for firm matches. The listing skips clone size in some rows; elsewhere it reads once, few, many or a size class.

-	-	TRBJ1-5	TRBV6-1	TGTGCCAGCAGCCCCGACAGGACCTATCAGCCCCAGCATTTT	CASSPDRTYQPQHF
-	-	TRBJ2-3	TRBV5-1	TGCGCCAGCAGCTTGGCGGATGTTCGCACAGATACGCAGTATTTT	CASSLADVRTDTQYF
-	-	TRBJ2-7	TRBV7-9	TGTGCCAGCAGCTTAGCCGCCCTGGCGGTCGAGCAGTACTTC	CASSLAALAVEQYF
once	-	TRBJ2-5	TRBV2	TGTGCCAGCAGGAGGGTGGAAGAGACCCAGTACTTC	CASRRVEETQYF
-	TRBD1	TRBJ2-3	TRBV9	TGTGCCAGCAGCGTACTGGGACAGAGGAGCACAGATACGCAGTATTTT	CASSVLGQRSTDTQYF
once	-	TRBJ2-1	TRBV9	TGTGCCAGCAGCGTGATGACCCTCCGCGATGAGCAGTTCTTC	CASSVMTLRDEQFF
-	TRBD2	TRBJ2-5	TRBV5-8	TGTGCCAGCAGACCCGGACTGGGGACTAGCGGATACCAAGAGACCCAGTACTTC	CASRPGLGTSGYQETQYF
-	-	TRBJ1-4	TRBV29-1	TGCAGCGTTGAACTGGGAGTTGGTGAAAAACTGTTTTTT	CSVELGVGEKLFF
-	TRBD1	TRBJ1-1	TRBV9	TGTGCCAGCAGCTACATAAGACAGGGGACTGAAGCTTTCTTT	CASSYIRQGTEAFF
-	-	TRBJ2-6	TRBV27	TGTGCCATCCTTCCTGCCACCAACGTCCTGACTTTC	CAILPATNVLTF
-	-	TRBJ2-4	TRBV18	TGTGCCAGCTCACTCGACTCAAAAAACATTCAGTACTTC	CASSLDSKNIQYF
-	-	TRBJ1-1	TRBV11-2	TGTGCCAGCAGCTTAGTGCGGGTAGCTTTCTTT	CASSLVRVAFF
once	-	TRBJ1-2	TRBV4-3	TGCGCCAGCAGCCAAGAACATTCGACTAACTATGGCTACACCTTC	CASSQEHSTNYGYTF
-	-	TRBJ1-1	TRBV27	TGTGCCAGCAGTCCCCGGCGGGGGGGTACTGAAGCTTTCTTT	CASSPRRGGTEAFF
-	-	TRBJ1-5	TRBV27	TGTGCCAGCAGTTTAAACGGGGATTCGCAGCCCCAGCATTTT	CASSLNGDSQPQHF
few	TRBD1	TRBJ2-4	TRBV28	TGTGCCAGCAATCACTTGCAGGGGGAAAACATTCAGTACTTC	CASNHLQGENIQYF
few	-	TRBJ1-5	TRBV28	TGTGCCAGCACCACCTCCTTCCTCCCCCAGCATTTT	CASTTSFLPQHF
-	-	TRBJ2-1	TRBV25-1	TGTGCCAGCAGTGGTCAGGGGAGGCATGAGCAGTTCTTC	CASSGQGRHEQFF
-	TRBD1	TRBJ2-2	TRBV18	TGTGCCAGCTCCCCGGGACAGCTGAACACCGGGGAGCTGTTTTTT	CASSPGQLNTGELFF
-	TRBD1	TRBJ2-5	TRBV9	TGTGCCAGCAGCCCGACAGGGTCTCTTCCGGAGACCCAGTACTTC	CASSPTGSLPETQYF
-	TRBD2	TRBJ2-7	TRBV7-3	TGTGCCAGCAGCCCTCAAGCGGGAGAGTACGAGCAGTACTTC	CASSPQAGEYEQYF
-	TRBD1	TRBJ2-5	TRBV7-9	TGTGCCAGCAGCCCGGGACAGGGGCAAGAGACCCAGTACTTC	CASSPGQGQETQYF
-	TRBD1	TRBJ2-7	TRBV28	TGTGCCAGCAGTTTCTACAGGGGGACTTCCGAGCAGTACTTC	CASSFYRGTSEQYF
-	TRBD2	TRBJ2-5	TRBV14	TGTGCCAGCAGCCAAAAAACCTCTAGCGGGAGGGCCCTAGAGACCCAGTACTTC	CASSQKTSSGRALETQYF
-	TRBD2	TRBJ2-3	TRBV5-1	TGCGCCAGCAGCAGCTCACTAGCGGGTGGCACAGATACGCAGTATTTT	CASSSSLAGGTDTQYF
-	-	TRBJ1-1	TRBV6-6	TGTGCCAGCAGACCCACAGGGATTGCTGAAGCTTTCTTT	CASRPTGIAEAFF
-	TRBD1	TRBJ2-7	TRBV11-1	TGTGCCAGCAGCTTAGTTTTGGCAGGGGGACCCTACGAGCAGTACTTC	CASSLVLAGGPYEQYF
-	TRBD1	TRBJ1-2	TRBV27	TGTGCCAGCAGCGTACGACAGGGAGGCTATGGCTACACCTTC	CASSVRQGGYGYTF
-	TRBD2	TRBJ2-5	TRBV29-1	TGCAGCGTGAGCGGGGGAGGGTTCCAAGAGACCCAGTACTTC	CSVSGGGFQETQYF
-	-	TRBJ1-5	TRBV5-1	TGCGCCAGCAGCCCGGGGGGCTATAGCAATCAGCCCCAGCATTTT	CASSPGGYSNQPQHF
-	-	TRBJ2-7	TRBV28	TGTGCCAGCAGTCCCCTATCCCGACTTGCCGACTTCTACGAGCAGTACTTC	CASSPLSRLADFYEQYF
-	TRBD2	TRBJ2-7	TRBV5-1	TGCGCCAGCAGCTTGTCCCCTAGCGGAAGCTCCTACGAGCAGTACTTC	CASSLSPSGSSYEQYF
-	TRBD2	TRBJ2-5	TRBV5-3	TGTGCCAGAAGCTCGGGGACTAGCGGGAGTTTAGAGACCCAGTACTTC	CARSSGTSGSLETQYF
-	-	TRBJ1-4	TRBV5-4	TGTGCCAGCAGCTATTCCCATGGGACCCCATCAACTAATGAAAAACTGTTTTTT	CASSYSHGTPSTNEKLFF
-	-	TRBJ1-5	TRBV28	TGTGCCAGCTCCATAAGGGGGGCAGGGAATCATCAGCCCCAGCATTTT	CASSIRGAGNHQPQHF
once	-	TRBJ2-5	TRBV7-9	TGTGCCAGCAGCTTATCTCCGGGAGTATGGGAGACCCAGTACTTC	CASSLSPGVWETQYF
-	-	TRBJ2-2	TRBV18	TGTGCCAGCTCACGGGAGGCCGGGGAGCTGTTTTTT	CASSREAGELFF
once	-	TRBJ1-2	TRBV20-1	TGCAGTGCAGCCCGGACGGATGGCTACACCTTC	CSAARTDGYTF
once	-	TRBJ2-3	TRBV5-1	TGCGCCAGCAGCTTCGGGACTGAGGGGGATACGCAGTATTTT	CASSFGTEGDTQYF
-	-	TRBJ1-2	TRBV19	TGTGCCAGTAGTAACCGGGGGGATCCTCTTGGCTACACCTTC	CASSNRGDPLGYTF
-	-	TRBJ1-1	TRBV19	TGTGCCAGTAGTCCCTTGTGGGCCCTGGCGGCTTTCTTT	CASSPLWALAAFF
-	TRBD1	TRBJ1-5	TRBV11-2	TGTGCCAGCAGCCTCGGGACAGGGAGGTCGGATCAGCCCCAGCATTTT	CASSLGTGRSDQPQHF
once	TRBD1	TRBJ1-4	TRBV30	TGTGCCTGGAGTATAGGGGGCTCTAATGAAAAACTGTTTTTT	CAWSIGGSNEKLFF
-	TRBD1	TRBJ2-2	TRBV25-1	TGTGCCAGCAGTGTGGACAGGAGGAACACCGGGGAGCTGTTTTTT	CASSVDRRNTGELFF
-	-	TRBJ2-7	TRBV7-3	TGTGCCAGCAGCCCCCAGGGGTGGAGGTCCTACGAGCAGTACTTC	CASSPQGWRSYEQYF
-	-	TRBJ2-4	TRBV6-1	TGTGCCAGCAGTGCGAATGGAGTGAAGGACATTCAGTACTTC	CASSANGVKDIQYF
-	-	TRBJ1-6	TRBV4-3	TGCGCCAGCAGCCAAGTGAGTCGGAATAATTCACCCCTCCACTTT	CASSQVSRNNSPLHF
once	TRBD2	TRBJ2-3	TRBV4-1	TGCGCCAGCAGCCAAGATAGCGGGAGGAGCACAGATACGCAGTATTTT	CASSQDSGRSTDTQYF
-	-	TRBJ1-2	TRBV28	TGTGCCAGCAGTTTGGGCAGGGGAACTTACTATGGCTACACCTTC	CASSLGRGTYYGYTF
-	-	TRBJ2-5	TRBV2	TGTGCCAGCAGAGGAGGTCGCGGGTATGAGACCCAGTACTTC	CASRGGRGYETQYF
-	-	TRBJ2-7	TRBV30	TGTGCCTGGAGTGTTTTCGGATCTAAGGTCTCCGAGCAGTACTTC	CAWSVFGSKVSEQYF
-	-	TRBJ2-1	TRBV6-1	TGTGCCAGCAGTGAAGGACCTCGGGCAACTAGTTCCCATGAGCAGTTCTTC	CASSEGPRATSSHEQFF
-	-	TRBJ2-7	TRBV6-5	TGTGCCAGCAGTTACTACCGGGATGGCGAGCAGTACTTC	CASSYYRDGEQYF
-	TRBD2	TRBJ2-7	TRBV5-4	TGTGCCAGCAGCTCCCCCGGGACTAGCAGCTACGAGCAGTACTTC	CASSSPGTSSYEQYF
-	-	TRBJ1-4	TRBV28	TGTGCCAGCAGTCCGCAGTCGGGTTATAATGAAAAACTGTTTTTT	CASSPQSGYNEKLFF
-	TRBD2	TRBJ2-1	TRBV5-1	TGCGCCAGCAGCTTGGTAACTAGCGGGAGGGCTAGGTCCTACAATGAGCAGTTCTTC	CASSLVTSGRARSYNEQFF
-	TRBD1	TRBJ1-2	TRBV6-1	TGTGCCAGCAGTGTGGGGACAGGGGGCACCTATGGCTACACCTTC	CASSVGTGGTYGYTF
-	-	TRBJ1-1	TRBV2	TGTGCCAGCAGTGAAGGACGGGGGTGGGCTGAAGCTTTCTTT	CASSEGRGWAEAFF